This T cell receptor beta chain appears in the sequencing data of a study of blood T cell repertoires in COVID-19. Study summary: Acute and convalescent COVID-19 specimens originated in the United States, Italy and Spain. From T cells, B-cell-depleted T cells, or PBMCs came the material, which was cDNA or gDNA.

The table lists this clone with a few counts. V lost 6 bases, J lost 12 bases, and 12 bases lay in between. The V gene's germline CDR1 is ENHRY and CDR2 SYGVKD. The CDR3 runs to 11 residues. Per the authors' pipeline: Amplification from reference gene primers served as the basis for estimated nucleated cell counts. The table came from immunoSEQ multiplex PCR; TCRdb's copy has only in-frame clones and leaves some out. V and J calls and clone size come straight from that table; D and trimming were deduced from the DNA. The table includes 140,000 or so clones, around 84% detected once. The J gene is TRBJ2-1, the V gene TRBV10-3, with D tentatively TRBD1 (5 bases). The TCR was taken from a human donor with acute or convalescent COVID-19. The donor label of this sample is uncertain. Sequencing used peripheral blood. CDR3 DNA: TGTGCCATCAGGGACACCCTTGGGCAGTTCTTC. Translation gives CAIRDTLGQFF.